The clone carrying this TCR beta chain was counted once. Repertoires were generated with immunoSEQ multiplex PCR, while TCRdb's copy carries only in-frame clones and drops some. The sample has about 160,000 clones, more than 80% seen once; the top ten hold 11%. The record originates from a study of blood T cell repertoires in COVID-19. Study information: T cells, B-cell-depleted T cells, or PBMCs supplied cDNA or gDNA.

The germline V and J ends were trimmed by 1 base and 4 bases, with 13 bases remaining between them. This CDR3 has 16 residues. Germline V gives CDR1 KGHSH, CDR2 LQKENI. V gene TRBV18 combines with J gene TRBJ1-4, with D possibly TRBD1 on 5 matching bases. The sample taken for sequencing was peripheral blood. The sequence derives from a human donor in a cohort sampled during active COVID-19. The CDR3 DNA sequence: TGTGCCAGCTCACCACAGCGTAGGGGCAGTAATGAAAAACTGTTTTTT. It yields the protein CASSPQRRGSNEKLFF.